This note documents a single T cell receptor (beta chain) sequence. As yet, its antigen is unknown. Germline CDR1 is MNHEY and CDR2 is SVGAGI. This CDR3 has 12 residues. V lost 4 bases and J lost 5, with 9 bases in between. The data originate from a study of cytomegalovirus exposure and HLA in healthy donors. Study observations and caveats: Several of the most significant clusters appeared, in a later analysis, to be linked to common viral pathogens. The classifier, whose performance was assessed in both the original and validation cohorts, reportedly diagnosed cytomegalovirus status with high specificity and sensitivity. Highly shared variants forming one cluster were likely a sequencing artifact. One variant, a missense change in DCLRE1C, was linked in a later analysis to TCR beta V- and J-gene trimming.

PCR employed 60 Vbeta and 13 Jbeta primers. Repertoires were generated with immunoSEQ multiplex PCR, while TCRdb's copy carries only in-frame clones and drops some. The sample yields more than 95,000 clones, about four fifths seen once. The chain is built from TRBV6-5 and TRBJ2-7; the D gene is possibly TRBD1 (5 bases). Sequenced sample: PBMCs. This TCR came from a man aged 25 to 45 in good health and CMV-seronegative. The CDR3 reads CASSSQADEQYF. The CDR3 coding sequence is TGTGCCAGCAGTTCACAGGCGGACGAGCAGTACTTC.